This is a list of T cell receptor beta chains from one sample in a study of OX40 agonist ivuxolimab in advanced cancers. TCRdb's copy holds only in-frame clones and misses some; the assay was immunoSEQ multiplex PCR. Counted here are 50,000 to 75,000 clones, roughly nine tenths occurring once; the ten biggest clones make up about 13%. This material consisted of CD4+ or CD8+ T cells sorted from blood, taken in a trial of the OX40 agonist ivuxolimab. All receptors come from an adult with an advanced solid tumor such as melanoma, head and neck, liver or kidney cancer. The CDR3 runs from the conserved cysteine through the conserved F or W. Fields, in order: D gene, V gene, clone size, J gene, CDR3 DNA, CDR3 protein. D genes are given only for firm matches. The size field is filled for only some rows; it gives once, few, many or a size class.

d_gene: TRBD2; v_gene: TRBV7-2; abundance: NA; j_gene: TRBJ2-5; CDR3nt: TGTGCCAGCAGCTTAGTCGGGTTAGCGGGAGAGACCCAGTACTTC; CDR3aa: CASSLVGLAGETQYF
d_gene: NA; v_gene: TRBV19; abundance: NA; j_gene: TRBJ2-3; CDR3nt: TGTGCCAGTATTGCGGGACAGCAAGAAGATACGCAGTATTTT; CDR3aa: CASIAGQQEDTQYF
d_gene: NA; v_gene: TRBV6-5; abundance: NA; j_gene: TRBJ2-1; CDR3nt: TGTGCCAGCAGTTACTCGGGACTCAAGGGAAAGCATGAGCAGTTCTTC; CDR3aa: CASSYSGLKGKHEQFF
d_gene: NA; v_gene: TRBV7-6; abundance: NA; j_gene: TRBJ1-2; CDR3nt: TGTGCCAGCAGCTTAGAACAGGGATACTCTAACTATGGCTACACCTTC; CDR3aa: CASSLEQGYSNYGYTF
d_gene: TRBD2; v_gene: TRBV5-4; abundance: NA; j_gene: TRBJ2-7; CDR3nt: TGTGCCAGCAGCTCCGGGACTAGCGGGAGAGACGAGCAGTACTTC; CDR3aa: CASSSGTSGRDEQYF
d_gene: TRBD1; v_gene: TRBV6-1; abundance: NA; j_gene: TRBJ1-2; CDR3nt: TGTGCCAGCAGTGAAGGGTGGGAAGGGGGCTGGGACAGGCTGTATGGCTACACCTTC; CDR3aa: CASSEGWEGGWDRLYGYTF
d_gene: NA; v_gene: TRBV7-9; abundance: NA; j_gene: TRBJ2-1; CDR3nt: TGTGCCAGCAGCACTCCGGCGGGGTGGAGCTCCTACAATGAGCAGTTCTTC; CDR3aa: CASSTPAGWSSYNEQFF
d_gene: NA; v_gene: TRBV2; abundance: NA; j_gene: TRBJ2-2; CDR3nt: TGTGCCAGCAGTGAAGTCCAGGGATACACCGGGGAGCTGTTTTTT; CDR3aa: CASSEVQGYTGELFF
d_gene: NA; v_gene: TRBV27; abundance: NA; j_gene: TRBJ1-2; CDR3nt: TGTGCCAGCAGTTTTTCAGGGGATTATGGCTACACCTTC; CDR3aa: CASSFSGDYGYTF
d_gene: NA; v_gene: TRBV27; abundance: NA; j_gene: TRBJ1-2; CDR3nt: TGTGCCAGCAGTTTATCTCCCATTTTTCGATACACCTTC; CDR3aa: CASSLSPIFRYTF
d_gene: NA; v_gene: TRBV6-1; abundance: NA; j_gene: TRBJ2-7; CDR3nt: TGTGCCAGCAGTGAAGCGGGGGCAGGGCCAACCTACGAGCAGTACTTC; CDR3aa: CASSEAGAGPTYEQYF
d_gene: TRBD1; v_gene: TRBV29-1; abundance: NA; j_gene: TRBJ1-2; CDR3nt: TGCAGCGTCCATACGGGACAGTCGAACTATGGCTACACCTTC; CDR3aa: CSVHTGQSNYGYTF
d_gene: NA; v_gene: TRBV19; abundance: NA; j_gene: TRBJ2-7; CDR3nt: TGTGCCAGTAGTATCGGACTTTCCGAGCAGTACTTC; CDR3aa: CASSIGLSEQYF
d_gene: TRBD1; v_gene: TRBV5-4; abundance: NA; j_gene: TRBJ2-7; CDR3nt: TGTGCCAGCAGCCCCTTACAGGGGGCGGGCGAGCAGTACTTC; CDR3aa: CASSPLQGAGEQYF
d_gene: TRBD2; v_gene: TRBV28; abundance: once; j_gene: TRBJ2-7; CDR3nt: TGTGCCAGCAGTTTGAGGCTAGCGGGACTCGAGCAGTACTTC; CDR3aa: CASSLRLAGLEQYF
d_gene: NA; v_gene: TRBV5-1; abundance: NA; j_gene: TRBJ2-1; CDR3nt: TGCGCCAGCAGCCCCCAACACCGGGACCATGAGCAGTTCTTC; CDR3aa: CASSPQHRDHEQFF
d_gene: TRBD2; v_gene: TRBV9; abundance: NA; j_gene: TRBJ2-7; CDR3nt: TGTGCCAGCAGCGCCGGACTAGCGGGTGGCGAGCAGTACTTC; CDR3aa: CASSAGLAGGEQYF
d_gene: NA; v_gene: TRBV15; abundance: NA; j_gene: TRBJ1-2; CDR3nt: TGTGCCACCAGCAGAGCTGGGAGCGAGGGCTACACCTTC; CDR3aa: CATSRAGSEGYTF
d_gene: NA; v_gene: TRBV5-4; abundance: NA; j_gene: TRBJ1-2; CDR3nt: TGTGCCAGCAGCTCCCGGGACGGGAACTATGGCTACACCTTC; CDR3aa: CASSSRDGNYGYTF
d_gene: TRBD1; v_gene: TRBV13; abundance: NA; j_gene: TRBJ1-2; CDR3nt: TGTGCCAGCAGCCCTGGACAGGGGGCGCCTAACTATGGCTACACCTTC; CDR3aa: CASSPGQGAPNYGYTF
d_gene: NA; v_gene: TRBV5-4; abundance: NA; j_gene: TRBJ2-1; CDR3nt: TGTGCCAGCAGCTTGGACCAGCGGGCGCCCTACAATGAGCAGTTCTTC; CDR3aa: CASSLDQRAPYNEQFF
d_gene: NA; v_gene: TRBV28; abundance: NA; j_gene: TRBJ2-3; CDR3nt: TGTGCCAGCAGGGGGACTCCTAACTTCCCCGATACGCAGTATTTT; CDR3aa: CASRGTPNFPDTQYF
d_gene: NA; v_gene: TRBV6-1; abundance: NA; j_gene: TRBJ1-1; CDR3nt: TGTGCCAGCAGCAGGGCGACTGAAGCTTTCTTT; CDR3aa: CASSRATEAFF
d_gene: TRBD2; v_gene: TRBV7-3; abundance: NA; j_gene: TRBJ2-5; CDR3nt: TGTGCCAGCAGCTCTAGACTAGCGGTCGAGACCCAGTACTTC; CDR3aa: CASSSRLAVETQYF
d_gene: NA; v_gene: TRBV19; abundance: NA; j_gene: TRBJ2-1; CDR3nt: TGTGCCAGTAGTATAAGAAGGGATCGGTACAATGAGCAGTTCTTC; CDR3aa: CASSIRRDRYNEQFF
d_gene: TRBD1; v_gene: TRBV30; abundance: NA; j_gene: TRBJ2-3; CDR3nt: TGTGCCTGGAGTGTACAGGGGCCCCCAGATACGCAGTATTTT; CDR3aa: CAWSVQGPPDTQYF
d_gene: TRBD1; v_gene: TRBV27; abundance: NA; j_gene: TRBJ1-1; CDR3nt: TGTGCCAGCAGGGACCCGGGACAGCAAGCTTTCTTT; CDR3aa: CASRDPGQQAFF
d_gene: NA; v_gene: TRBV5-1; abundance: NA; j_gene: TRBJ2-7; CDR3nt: TGCGCCAGCAGCTTGGTAACCGACTCCTACGAGCAGTACTTC; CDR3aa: CASSLVTDSYEQYF
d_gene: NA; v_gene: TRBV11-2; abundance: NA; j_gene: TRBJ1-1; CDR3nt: TGTGCCAGCAGCCTCAGGGTCGTATCGGGGACTGAAGCTTTCTTT; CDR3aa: CASSLRVVSGTEAFF
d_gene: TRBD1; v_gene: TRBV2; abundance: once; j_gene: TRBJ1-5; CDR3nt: TGTGCCAGCAGTGGCGGGGACAGCTATCAGCCCCAGCATTTT; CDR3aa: CASSGGDSYQPQHF
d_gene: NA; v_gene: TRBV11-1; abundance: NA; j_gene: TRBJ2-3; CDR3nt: TGTGCCAGCAGCGAAACAGGGTATACGCAGTATTTT; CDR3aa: CASSETGYTQYF
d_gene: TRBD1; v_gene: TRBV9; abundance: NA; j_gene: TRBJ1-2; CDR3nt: TGTGCCAGCAGCGACCCCTTGGACAGGGTGCCTAACTATGGCTACACCTTC; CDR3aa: CASSDPLDRVPNYGYTF
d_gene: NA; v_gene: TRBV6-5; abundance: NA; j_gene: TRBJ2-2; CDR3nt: TGTGCCATTGCGGATACGGCCGGGGAGCTGTTTTTT; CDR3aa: CAIADTAGELFF
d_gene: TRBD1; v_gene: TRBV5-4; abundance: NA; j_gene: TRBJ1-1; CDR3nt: TGTGCCAGCAGCCAACGCAGGGGGTTGAACACTGAAGCTTTCTTT; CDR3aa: CASSQRRGLNTEAFF
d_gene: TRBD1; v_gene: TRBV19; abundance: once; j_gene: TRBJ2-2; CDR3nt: TGTGCCAGTAGCTCGGGACAGGGGCGGGCTTGGGGGGAGCTGTTTTTT; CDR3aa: CASSSGQGRAWGELFF
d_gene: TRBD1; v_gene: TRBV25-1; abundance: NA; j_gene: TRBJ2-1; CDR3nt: TGTGCCAGCAGTGAACCGAGGACAGGGATTAACTACAATGAGCAGTTCTTC; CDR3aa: CASSEPRTGINYNEQFF
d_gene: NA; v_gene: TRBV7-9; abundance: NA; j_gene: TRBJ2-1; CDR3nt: TGTGCCAGCAGCCCCAGCGGGAATGAGCAGTTCTTC; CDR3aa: CASSPSGNEQFF
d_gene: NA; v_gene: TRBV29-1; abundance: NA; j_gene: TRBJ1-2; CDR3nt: TGCAGCGTTGAAAGGGCAGGGAGGAACTATGGCTACACCTTC; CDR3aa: CSVERAGRNYGYTF
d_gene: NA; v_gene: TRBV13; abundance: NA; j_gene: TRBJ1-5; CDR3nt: TGTGCCAGCAGCTCGAGCGGGGGGGCAGTCAATCAGCCCCAGCATTTT; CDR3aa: CASSSSGGAVNQPQHF
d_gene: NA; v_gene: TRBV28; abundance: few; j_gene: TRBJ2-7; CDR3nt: TGTGCCAGCAGTTTATTGGGAGGTGGCTACGAGCAGTACTTC; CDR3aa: CASSLLGGGYEQYF
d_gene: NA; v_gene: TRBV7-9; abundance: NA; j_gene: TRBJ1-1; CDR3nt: TGTGCCAGCAGCACTAACATGGTGAACACTGAAGCTTTCTTT; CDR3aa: CASSTNMVNTEAFF
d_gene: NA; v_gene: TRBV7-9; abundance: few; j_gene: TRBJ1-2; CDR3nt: TGTGCCAGCAGCTTAATCCCGGATGGCGCCTATGGCTACACCTTC; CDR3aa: CASSLIPDGAYGYTF
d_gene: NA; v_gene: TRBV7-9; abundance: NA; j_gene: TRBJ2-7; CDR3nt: TGTGCCAGCACCCAGCATCGGGTCCCCTCCTACGAGCAGTACTTC; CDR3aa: CASTQHRVPSYEQYF
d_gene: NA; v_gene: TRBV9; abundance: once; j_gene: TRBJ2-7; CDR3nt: TGTGCCAGCAGCGGCCGGGACGCTAACTCCTACGAGCAGTACTTC; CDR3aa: CASSGRDANSYEQYF
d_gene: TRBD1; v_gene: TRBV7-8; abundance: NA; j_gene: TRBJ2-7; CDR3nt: TGTGCCAGCAGCCTAACCGGGACAGGAAGCTCCTACGAGCAGTACTTC; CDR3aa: CASSLTGTGSSYEQYF
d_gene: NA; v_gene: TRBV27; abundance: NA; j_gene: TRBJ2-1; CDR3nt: TGTGCCACAAGGGGGGGATGGGACAATGAGCAGTTCTTC; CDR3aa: CATRGGWDNEQFF
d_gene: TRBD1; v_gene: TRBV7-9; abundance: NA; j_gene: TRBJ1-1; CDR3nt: TGTGCCAGCAGCAACCCGGGACAGACAACCGGCGAGGGTGAAGCTTTCTTT; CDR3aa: CASSNPGQTTGEGEAFF
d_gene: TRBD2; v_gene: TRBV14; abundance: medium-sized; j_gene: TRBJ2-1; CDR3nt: TGTGCCAGCAGCCAACTGGGGCGGGAGTTCTACAATGAGCAGTTCTTC; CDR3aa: CASSQLGREFYNEQFF
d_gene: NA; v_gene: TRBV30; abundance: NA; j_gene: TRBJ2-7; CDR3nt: TGTGCCTGGAGTGTTTCGGTAAACGAGCAGTACTTC; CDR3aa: CAWSVSVNEQYF
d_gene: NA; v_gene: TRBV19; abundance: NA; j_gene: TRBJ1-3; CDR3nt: TGTGCCAGTAGTATGGGGTCTGGAAACACCATATATTTT; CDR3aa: CASSMGSGNTIYF
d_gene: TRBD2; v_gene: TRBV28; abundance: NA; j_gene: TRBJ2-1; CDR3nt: TGTGCCAGCAGTTTATTATACCCTGGGACTAGCGGGTCTGTGGAGCAGTTCTTC; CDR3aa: CASSLLYPGTSGSVEQFF
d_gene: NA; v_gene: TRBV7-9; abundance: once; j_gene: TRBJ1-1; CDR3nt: TGTGCCAGCAGAGAGGGGGGTAGGACTGAAGCTTTCTTT; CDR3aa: CASREGGRTEAFF
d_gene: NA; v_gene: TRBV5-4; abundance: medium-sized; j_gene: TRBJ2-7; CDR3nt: TGTGCCAGCAGCTTAGGGGGTGAGAAGCAGTACTTC; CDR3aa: CASSLGGEKQYF